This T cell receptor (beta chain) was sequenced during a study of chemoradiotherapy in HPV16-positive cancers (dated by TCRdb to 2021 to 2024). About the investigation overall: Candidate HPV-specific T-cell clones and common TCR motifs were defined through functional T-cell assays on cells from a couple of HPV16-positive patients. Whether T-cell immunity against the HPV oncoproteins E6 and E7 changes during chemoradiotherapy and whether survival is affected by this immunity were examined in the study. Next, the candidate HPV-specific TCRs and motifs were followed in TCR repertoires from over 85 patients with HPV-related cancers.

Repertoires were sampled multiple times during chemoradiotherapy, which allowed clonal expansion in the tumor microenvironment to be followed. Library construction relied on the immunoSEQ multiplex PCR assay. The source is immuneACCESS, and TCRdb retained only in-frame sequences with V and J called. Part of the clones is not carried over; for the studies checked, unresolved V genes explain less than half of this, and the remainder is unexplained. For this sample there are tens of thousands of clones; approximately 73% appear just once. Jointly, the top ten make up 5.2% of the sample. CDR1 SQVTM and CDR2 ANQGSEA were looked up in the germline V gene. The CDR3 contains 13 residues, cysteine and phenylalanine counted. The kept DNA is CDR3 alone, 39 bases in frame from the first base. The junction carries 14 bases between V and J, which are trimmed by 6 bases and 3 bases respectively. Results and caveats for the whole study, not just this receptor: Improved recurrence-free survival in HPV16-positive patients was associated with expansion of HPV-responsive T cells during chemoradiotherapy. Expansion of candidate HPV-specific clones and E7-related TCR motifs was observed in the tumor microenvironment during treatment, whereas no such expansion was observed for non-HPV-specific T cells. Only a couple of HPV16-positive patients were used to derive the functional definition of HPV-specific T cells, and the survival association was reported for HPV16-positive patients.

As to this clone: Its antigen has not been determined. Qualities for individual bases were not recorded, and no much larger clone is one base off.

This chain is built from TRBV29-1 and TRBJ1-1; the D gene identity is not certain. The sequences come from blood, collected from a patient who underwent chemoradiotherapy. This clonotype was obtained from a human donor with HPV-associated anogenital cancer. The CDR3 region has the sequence CSVSDVIYTEAFF. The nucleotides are TGCAGCGTGTCCGATGTGATTTACACTGAAGCTTTCTTT.